The entry that follows covers one TCR beta chain sequence. Looked up from germline, CDR1 is DFQATT and CDR2 is SNEGSKA (reference sequence). V was clipped by 6 bases and J by 10 bases; unmatched bases: 10. The CDR3 loop spans 15 amino acids. TCRdb re-analysed the 5' RACE reads in MiXCR, keeping a single row per CDR3 protein. The sample has about 34,000 distinct CDR3 sequences; approximately 27% are singletons. Sequencing was done on a sample of naive CD4+ T cells sorted from a lymph node. As to subset: naive CD4+ T cells, CD4+CD45RA+CD25-. This TCR was sampled from a female donor with breast cancer. This chain links TRBV20-1 with TRBJ1-6; TRBD1 aligns across 12 bases. This CDR3 reads CSADAGQGAESPLHF. The CDR3 DNA is TGCAGTGCCGATGCGGGACAGGGGGCGGAATCACCCCTCCACTTT.